This T cell receptor (beta chain) was identified in a study of blood T cell repertoires in COVID-19. The repertoire was sequenced with immunoSEQ multiplex PCR; TCRdb's copy has only in-frame clones and lacks some. The repertoire includes 300,000 to 350,000 clones, about 90% of them detected once, and roughly 0.94% sits in the top ten. The CDR3 has 13 residues. Germline-derived CDR1 and CDR2 are PRHDT and FYEKMQ (reference sequence). Trimming took off 0 bases at V and 4 bases at J, with 6 bases between the two ends. The clonotype comes from a woman aged 30 to 39 who had recovered from COVID-19. This sequence joins TRBV13 and TRBJ1-1, with D possibly matching TRBD1 (5 bases). The specimen sequenced was PBMCs or T cells enriched from blood (not recorded which). CDR3 protein: CASSLGGVTEAFF. The CDR3, as DNA: TGTGCCAGCAGCTTAGGAGGGGTCACTGAAGCTTTCTTT. Using reference TRBV13 and TRBJ1-1 for the parts outside the CDR3, the full variable domain is AAGVIQSPRHLIKEKRETATLKCYPIPRHDTVYWYQQGPGQDPQFLISFYEKMQSDKGSIPDRFSAQQFSDYHSELNMSSLELGDSALYFCASSLGGVTEAFFGQGTRLTVV.